Below, one T cell receptor (beta chain) is given with its context. The antigen is not known. The data stem from a study of T cell responses to AZD1222 COVID-19 vaccine. Notes on the study in general: Vaccine-associated CD4 TCRs spanned spike, dominant at 160-218 and 743-854. Targeting of unmutated variant regions was reportedly seen in nearly half of spike-specific TCRs. White British ancestry dominated among donors, who included more females, and clonal diversity was possibly underestimated.

From germline, CDR1 is LNHDA and CDR2 SQIVND (reference sequence). The CDR3 totals 19 residues. The trim removed 5 bases at V and 0 bases at J, leaving 8 bases unmatched. Assay used: immunoSEQ multiplex PCR; TCRdb lists only in-frame clones, some missing. The profile shows about 99,000 clones, around 89% of them singletons. The source of this sequence is an adult in good health. This chain uses TRBV19 with TRBJ2-1; 15 positions match TRBD2. The specimen comprised peripheral blood, sampled on day 0 of AZD1222 vaccination. Here the CDR3 reads CASSGGQGLAGGSYNEQFF. For the CDR3, the DNA is TGTGCCAGTAGTGGGGGACAGGGACTAGCGGGAGGCTCCTACAATGAGCAGTTCTTC.